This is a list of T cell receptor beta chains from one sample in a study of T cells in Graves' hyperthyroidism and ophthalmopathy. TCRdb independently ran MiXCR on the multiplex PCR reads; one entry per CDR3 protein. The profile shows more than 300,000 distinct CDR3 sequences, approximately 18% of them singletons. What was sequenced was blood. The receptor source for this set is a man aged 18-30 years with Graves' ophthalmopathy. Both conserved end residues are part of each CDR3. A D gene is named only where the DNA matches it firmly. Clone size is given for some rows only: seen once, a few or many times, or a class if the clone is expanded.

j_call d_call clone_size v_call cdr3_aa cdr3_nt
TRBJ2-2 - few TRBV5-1 CASRLSGANTGELFF TGCGCCAGCAGGCTTTCGGGGGCGAACACCGGGGAGCTGTTTTTT
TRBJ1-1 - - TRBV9 CASSVQGSSHEAFF TGTGCCAGCAGCGTACAGGGGAGCTCACATGAAGCTTTCTTT
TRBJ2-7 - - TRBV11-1 CASSLGTGDFLYEQYF TGTGCCAGCAGCTTAGGAACAGGGGACTTCCTCTACGAGCAGTACTTC
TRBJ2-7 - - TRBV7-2 CASSWPGPTGPEQYF TGTGCCAGCAGCTGGCCGGGTCCTACAGGGCCCGAGCAGTACTTC
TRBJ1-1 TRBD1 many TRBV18 CASSPYDRVTEAFF TGTGCCAGCTCACCTTATGACAGGGTCACTGAAGCTTTCTTT
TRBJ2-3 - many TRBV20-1 CSAREGLTDTQYF TGCAGTGCTAGAGAAGGGCTGACAGATACGCAGTATTTT
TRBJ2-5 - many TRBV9 CASSNGPQETQYF TGTGCCAGCAGTAACGGGCCCCAAGAGACCCAGTACTTC
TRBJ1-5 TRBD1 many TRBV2 CASRPGQGVSQPQHF TGTGCCAGCAGGCCCGGACAGGGGGTCAGTCAGCCCCAGCATTTT
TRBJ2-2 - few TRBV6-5 CASSYSTSGTGELFF TGTGCCAGCAGTTACTCGACTAGTGGCACCGGGGAGCTGTTTTTT
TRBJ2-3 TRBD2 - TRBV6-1 CASSESQRGGGTDTQYF TGTGCCAGCAGTGAGTCTCAGCGGGGGGGCGGCACAGATACGCAGTATTTT
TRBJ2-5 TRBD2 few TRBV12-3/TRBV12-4 CASSFERGSETQYF TGTGCCAGCAGCTTTGAGCGGGGGAGCGAGACCCAGTACTTC
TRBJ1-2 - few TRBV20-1 CSARDPPTNYGYTF TGCAGTGCTAGAGATCCTCCAACTAACTATGGCTACACCTTC
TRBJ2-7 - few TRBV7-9 CASSSYRDEQYF TGTGCCAGCAGCTCGTACAGGGATGAGCAGTACTTC
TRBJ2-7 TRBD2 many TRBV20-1 CSARGASGGEQYF TGCAGTGCTAGAGGGGCCAGCGGGGGCGAGCAGTACTTC
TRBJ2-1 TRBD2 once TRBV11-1 CASSLTSGGHEQFF TGTGCCAGCAGCTTAACTAGCGGGGGACATGAGCAGTTCTTC
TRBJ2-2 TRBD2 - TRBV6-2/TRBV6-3 CASSYLSGVAGELFF TGTGCCAGCAGTTATTTAAGCGGGGTGGCCGGGGAGCTGTTTTTT
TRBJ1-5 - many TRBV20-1 CSARYRDNQPQHF TGCAGTGCTAGGTACAGGGATAATCAGCCCCAGCATTTT
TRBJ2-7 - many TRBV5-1 CASSLAEIFHEQYF TGCGCCAGCAGCTTGGCCGAGATCTTCCACGAGCAGTACTTC
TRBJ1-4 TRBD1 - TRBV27 CASRSTGRREKLFF TGTGCCAGCAGGTCGACAGGGCGCCGTGAAAAACTGTTTTTT
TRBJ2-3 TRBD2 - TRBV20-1 CSAQHGTSATDTQYF TGCAGTGCCCAACACGGGACTAGCGCCACAGATACGCAGTATTTT
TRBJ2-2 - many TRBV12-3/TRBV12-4 CASRPGRFANTGELFF TGTGCCAGCAGACCTGGACGGTTCGCGAACACCGGGGAGCTGTTTTTT
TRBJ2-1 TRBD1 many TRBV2 CASSEGRGRNNEQFF TGTGCCAGCAGTGAGGGCAGGGGGCGGAATAATGAGCAGTTCTTC
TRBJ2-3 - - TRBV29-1 CSAGRGPDTDTQYF TGCAGCGCCGGCCGGGGGCCAGACACAGATACGCAGTATTTT
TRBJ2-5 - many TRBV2 CASSGLNGQETQYF TGTGCCAGCAGTGGACTAAACGGACAAGAGACCCAGTACTTC
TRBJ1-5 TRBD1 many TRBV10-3 CAISEYTGGVQPQHF TGTGCCATCAGTGAGTATACAGGGGGTGTTCAGCCCCAGCATTTT
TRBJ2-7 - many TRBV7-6 CASSLGRGLDEQYF TGTGCCAGCAGCTTAGGGCGGGGGCTAGACGAGCAGTACTTC
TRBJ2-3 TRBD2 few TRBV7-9 CASSRDSSGGLTDTQYF TGTGCCAGCAGTCGGGACTCTAGCGGGGGGCTCACAGATACGCAGTATTTT
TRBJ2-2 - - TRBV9 CASSGVGSANTGELFF TGTGCCAGCAGCGGCGTGGGTAGCGCGAACACCGGGGAGCTGTTTTTT
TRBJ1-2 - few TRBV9 CASSVGEVGGGYTF TGTGCCAGCAGCGTAGGGGAGGTGGGGGGTGGCTACACCTTC
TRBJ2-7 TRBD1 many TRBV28 CASSLGALKGTGTYEQYF TGTGCCAGCAGTTTAGGAGCGTTGAAGGGGACAGGGACCTACGAGCAGTACTTC
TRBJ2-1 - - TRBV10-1 CASSEYRVGDEQFF TGCGCCAGCAGTGAGTACCGGGTAGGTGATGAGCAGTTCTTC
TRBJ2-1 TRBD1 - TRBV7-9 CASSLVSQGAKEQFF TGTGCCAGCAGCTTAGTATCCCAGGGGGCCAAAGAGCAGTTCTTC
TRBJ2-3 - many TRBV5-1 CASSLSRGTDTQYF TGTGCCAGCAGCTTGAGTAGGGGCACAGATACGCAGTATTTT
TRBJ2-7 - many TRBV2 CATLKGHVTGSYEQYF TGTGCCACTTTAAAGGGACACGTGACGGGCTCCTACGAGCAGTACTTC
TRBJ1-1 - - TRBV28 CASSPRQAANTEAFF TGTGCCAGCAGTCCCCGACAAGCCGCGAACACTGAAGCTTTCTTT
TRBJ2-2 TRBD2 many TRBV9 CASSVVAGANTGELFF TGTGCCAGCAGCGTGGTAGCGGGGGCAAACACCGGGGAGCTGTTTTTT
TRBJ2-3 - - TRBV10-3 CAIRSEDTQYF TGTGCCATCAGATCGGAGGATACGCAGTATTTT
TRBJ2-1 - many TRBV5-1 CASSPRGAGYNEQFF TGCGCCAGCAGCCCCCGTGGCGCCGGCTACAATGAGCAGTTCTTC
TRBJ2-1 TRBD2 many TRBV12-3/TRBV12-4 CASSVAGETQFF TGTGCCAGCAGTGTAGCGGGGGAAACGCAGTTCTTC
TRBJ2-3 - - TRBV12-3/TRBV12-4 CASSEGPDTQYF TGTGCCAGCAGCGAGGGCCCAGATACGCAGTATTTT
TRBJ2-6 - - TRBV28 CASSLWGTSSSGANVLTF TGTGCCAGCAGTTTATGGGGGACTTCCAGCTCTGGGGCCAACGTCCTGACTTTC
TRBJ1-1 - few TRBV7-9 CASSSRRGGTEAFF TGTGCCAGCAGCTCTCGGAGGGGGGGCACTGAAGCTTTCTTT
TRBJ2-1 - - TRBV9 CASSVGGGSGFKNGQFF TGTGCCAGCAGCGTAGGAGGAGGGAGTGGTTTTAAGAATGGTCAGTTCTTC
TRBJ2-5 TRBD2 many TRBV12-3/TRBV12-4 CASRPGLAGGPSPQYF TGTGCCAGCCGCCCGGGACTAGCGGGGGGCCCCAGTCCCCAGTACTTC
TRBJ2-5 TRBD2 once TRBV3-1 CASSRSVSGGVLVTQYF TGTGCCAGCAGTCGAAGCGTTAGCGGGGGGGTTCTAGTTACCCAGTACTTC
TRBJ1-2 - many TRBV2 CASSEGWTVGAGGYTF TGTGCCAGCAGTGAAGGATGGACAGTGGGTGCGGGGGGCTACACCTTC
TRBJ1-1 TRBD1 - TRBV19 CASGTGDTEAFF TGTGCCAGCGGGACAGGCGACACTGAAGCTTTCTTT
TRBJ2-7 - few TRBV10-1 CASPCSYEQYF TGCGCCAGCCCGTGCTCCTACGAGCAGTACTTC
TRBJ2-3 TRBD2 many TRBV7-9 CASSPAGGANTQYF TGTGCCAGCAGCCCAGCGGGGGGCGCGAATACGCAGTATTTT
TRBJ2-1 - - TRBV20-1 CSARASGYGGPYNEQFF TGCAGTGCTAGAGCAAGTGGGTACGGGGGGCCGTACAATGAGCAGTTCTTC
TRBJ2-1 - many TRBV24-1 CATSEGSDIYNEQFF TGTGCCACCAGTGAAGGTTCGGACATCTACAATGAGCAGTTCTTC
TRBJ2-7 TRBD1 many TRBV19 CASSSGQGIAYEQYF TGTGCCAGTAGTAGTGGACAGGGCATTGCCTACGAGCAGTACTTC
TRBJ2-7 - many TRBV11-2 CASSLGVGLSYEQYF TGTGCCAGCAGCTTAGGAGTGGGGCTCTCCTACGAGCAGTACTTC
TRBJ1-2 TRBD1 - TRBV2 CASSAHRDRGNLYGYTF TGTGCCAGCAGCGCCCACCGGGACAGGGGGAATTTGTATGGCTACACCTTC
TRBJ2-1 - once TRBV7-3 CASSLVVDNEQFF TGTGCCAGCAGCTTAGTCGTGGACAATGAGCAGTTCTTC
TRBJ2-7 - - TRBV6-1 CASRRDAILSYEQYF TGTGCCAGCAGGCGCGACGCAATCCTCTCCTACGAGCAGTACTTC
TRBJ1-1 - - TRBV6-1 CASRHQGLTEAFF TGTGCCAGCAGACATCAGGGGCTCACTGAAGCTTTCTTT
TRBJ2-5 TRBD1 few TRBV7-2 CASSHPGTEVQETQYF TGCGCCAGCAGCCACCCCGGGACAGAAGTTCAAGAGACCCAGTACTTC
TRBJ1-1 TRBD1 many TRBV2 CASRLDRGWTEAFF TGTGCCAGCAGGCTGGACAGGGGATGGACTGAAGCTTTCTTT